This T cell receptor beta chain is drawn from a study of blood T cell repertoires in COVID-19. Assay used: immunoSEQ multiplex PCR; TCRdb lists only in-frame clones, some missing. The sample yields about 200,000 clones, roughly 82% seen once. This CDR3 spans 15 amino acids. V was clipped by 8 bases and J by 3 bases; unmatched bases: 10. Germline V gene lookup returns CDR1 MNHEY and CDR2 SVGAGI. The chain uses TRBV6-5 and TRBJ1-3; 7 positions match TRBD1. Material: PBMCs or T cells enriched from blood (not recorded which). This receptor was obtained from a man aged 40-49 years with acute COVID-19. The CDR3 coding sequence is TGTGCCAGCCACCGGGACAGAGGTTATGGAAACACCATATATTTT. Translating gives CASHRDRGYGNTIYF.